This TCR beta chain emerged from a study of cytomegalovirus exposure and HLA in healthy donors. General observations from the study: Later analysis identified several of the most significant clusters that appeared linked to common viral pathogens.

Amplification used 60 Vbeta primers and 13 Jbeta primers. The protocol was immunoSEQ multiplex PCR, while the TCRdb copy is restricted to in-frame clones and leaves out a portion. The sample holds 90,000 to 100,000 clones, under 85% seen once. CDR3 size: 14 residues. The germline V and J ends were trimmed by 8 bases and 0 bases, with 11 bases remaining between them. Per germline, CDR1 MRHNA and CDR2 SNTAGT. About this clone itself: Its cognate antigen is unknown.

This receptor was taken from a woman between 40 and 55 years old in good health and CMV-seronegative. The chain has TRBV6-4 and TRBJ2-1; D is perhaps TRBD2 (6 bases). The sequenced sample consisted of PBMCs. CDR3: CASSAGFSYNEQFF. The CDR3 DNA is TGTGCCAGCTCGGCGGGGTTCTCCTACAATGAGCAGTTCTTC.